A single sample is the source of the 20 T cell receptor beta chains below, sequenced in a study of CD8 T cell repertoires and HIV-1 epitope variants. For these TCRs, the target antigens are not known. Some clones are missing from TCRdb's copy, which holds only in-frame ones; the method was immunoSEQ multiplex PCR. The sample consists of 5,500 or so clones, 65% of them appearing once. Sequenced: cultured CD8+ T cells derived from PBMCs. These receptors came from a male donor with HIV.

The genes are TRBV28 and TRBJ1-6, with 7 bases fitting TRBD1. The CDR3 is 14 residues long. Trimming took 3 bases from V and 13 from J; bases not matched to a gene: 9. CDR1 is MDHEN, CDR2 SYDVKM, per germline. DNA of the CDR3: TGTGCCAGCAGTTTTTGGGGACAGCTCCGGCCCCTCCACTTT. Its translation is CASSFWGQLRPLHF.

In regard to this clone: The same CDR3 can be traced to other DNA sequences in this sample. V gene TRBV7-2 combines with J gene TRBJ2-7; either TRBD1 or TRBD2 may supply D (5 bases each). Trimming removed 3 bases at V and 3 bases at J, with 9 bases between. Germline V gene sequence: CDR1 SGHTA, CDR2 FQGNSA. The CDR3 has 13 residues. CDR3: CASSLGTVYEQYF. The CDR3 nucleotides read TGTGCCAGCAGCTTGGGGACGGTCTACGAGCAGTACTTC.

This chain links TRBV5-4 with TRBJ2-7; 11 bases align to TRBD2. CDR3 size: 15 residues. CDR1 is SGHNT and CDR2 is YYREEE in the germline V gene (reference sequence). With 4 bases clipped from V and 2 bases from J, the junction kept 5 bases outside the gene matches. CDR3 amino acids: CASSTGLAGAYEQYF. CDR3 nucleotide sequence: TGTGCCAGCAGCACCGGACTAGCGGGCGCCTACGAGCAGTACTTC. The full variable domain, with the rest looked up from reference TRBV5-4 and TRBJ2-7, is ETGVTQSPTHLIKTRGQQVTLRCSSQSGHNTVSWYQQALGQGPQFIFQYYREEENGRGNFPPRFSGLQFPNYSSELNVNALELDDSALYLCASSTGLAGAYEQYFGPGTRLTVT.

The CDR3 bases are TGTGCCAGCAGCTTAGAGGCGTTCAACGAGCAGTACTTC. It specifies CASSLEAFNEQYF. The rearrangement joins TRBV11-2 to TRBJ2-7; no definite D call. Trimming left V 0 bases short and J 5 bases short, with 8 bases between. The CDR3 runs 13 residues. Germline CDR1 reads SGHAT; CDR2 reads FQNNGV.

This clone was found a few times. The rearrangement joins TRBV7-6 to TRBJ2-7; no reliable D call. Between the trimmed V and J ends, which lost 2 bases and 1 base, there was a span of 9 bases. CDR1 and CDR2 (germline): SGHVS, FNYEAQ. The CDR3 length is 14 residues. CDR3 in amino acids: CASSLLVGSYEQYF. The CDR3 DNA reads as TGTGCCAGCAGCTTATTGGTAGGATCCTACGAGCAGTACTTC.

This chain uses TRBV5-5 with TRBJ2-7; TRBD1 matches at 9 bases. Germline V gene lookup returns CDR1 SGHKS and CDR2 YYEKEE (reference sequence). This CDR3 contains 14 residues. V lost 2 bases to trimming and J lost 6 bases; unmatched junction nucleotides: 6. DNA for the CDR3: TGTGCCAGCAGCTTTTGGACAGGGGAGAGCGAGCAGTACTTC. Protein sequence: CASSFWTGESEQYF.

CDR3 in amino acids: CASSLGFEQFF. Here the CDR3 DNA reads TGCGCCAGCAGCTTGGGATTCGAGCAGTTCTTC. The rearrangement links TRBV5-1 to TRBJ2-1, with D hard to call. Germline CDR1 SGHRS, CDR2 YFSETQ. CDR3 size: 11 residues. V lost 0 bases and J 10 bases, leaving 5 bases between the germline ends.

The chain combines TRBV11-2 with TRBJ2-1, with D possibly matching TRBD1 (5 bases). Per germline, CDR1 SGHAT and CDR2 FQNNGV. The CDR3 runs to 13 residues. V dropped 2 bases and J dropped 8 bases, with 10 bases sitting between them. The CDR3: CASSLTGSDEQFF. The CDR3 bases are TGTGCCAGCAGCTTAACAGGCTCGGATGAGCAGTTCTTC.

The chain links TRBV7-2 to TRBJ1-5; D gene uncertain. The V and J ends lost 1 base and 1 base respectively, with 5 bases between them. The CDR3 sequence is 14 residues long. Germline loops: CDR1 SGHTA, CDR2 FQGNSA. CDR3: CASSLELSNQPQHF. CDR3 nucleotides: TGTGCCAGCAGCTTAGAGTTGAGCAATCAGCCCCAGCATTTT.

The rearrangement uses TRBV7-8 and TRBJ1-1, with 8 positions matching TRBD1. CDR3 length equals 15 residues. Trimming at V came to 3 bases and at J to 2 bases, leaving 5 bases not matched to a gene. Germline V gene lookup returns CDR1 SGHVS and CDR2 FQNEAQ. The CDR3 region is CASSFFTGGNTEAFF. For the CDR3, the DNA is TGTGCCAGCAGCTTTTTCACAGGGGGTAACACTGAAGCTTTCTTT.

The chain employs TRBV14 and TRBJ2-1, with TRBD2 as a possible D gene (6 bases). CDR1 and CDR2 (germline): SGHDN, FVKESK. The CDR3 loop spans 13 amino acids. V lost 4 bases, J lost 10 bases, and 14 bases lay in between. In DNA form, the CDR3 reads TGTGCCAGCAGCCCTCCCGCGGGGCGAGAGCAGTTCTTC. Translation: CASSPPAGREQFF.

This clone has a single count. This chain joins TRBV5-1 and TRBJ1-2; a possible D gene is TRBD1 (6 bases). CDR1 and CDR2 (germline): SGHRS, YFSETQ. The CDR3 loop spans 16 amino acids. V was trimmed by 3 bases and J by 3 bases, leaving 18 bases between them. CDR3 sequence: CASSSIGQSEDYGYTF. The CDR3 region has the DNA TGCGCCAGCAGCTCAATAGGACAGTCCGAGGACTATGGCTACACCTTC.

V is TRBV4-1 and J is TRBJ1-4, with TRBD1 matching over 8 bases. CDR1 MGHRA and CDR2 YSYEKL come from the germline V gene. The CDR3 is made up of 14 amino acids. V gave up 4 bases and J gave up 2 bases; unmatched junction bases: 0. The CDR3 region has the DNA TGCGCCAGCAGCCGACAGGGGACTAATGAAAAACTGTTTTTT. Its protein product is CASSRQGTNEKLFF.

This clone was picked up one time. V is TRBV29-1 and J is TRBJ1-1; no clear D. This CDR3 comprises 13 residues. The V gene lost 4 bases and the J gene lost 3 bases, with 12 bases spanning the gap. The germline gives CDR1 SQVTM, CDR2 ANQGSEA. The CDR3 spells CSVVTHSDTEAFF. The CDR3 DNA follows: TGCAGCGTTGTCACACATTCGGACACTGAAGCTTTCTTT.

The chain combines TRBV5-4 with TRBJ1-5, with D perhaps matching TRBD1 (5 bases). This CDR3 is built from 14 residues. Germline CDR1 SGHNT, CDR2 YYREEE (reference sequence). V lost 3 bases, J lost 7 bases, and 14 bases lay in between. The CDR3 region is CASSSWGERQPQHF. DNA of the CDR3: TGTGCCAGCAGCTCGTGGGGGGAAAGGCAGCCCCAGCATTTT. The full variable domain, in which reference TRBV5-4 and TRBJ1-5 provide the parts outside the CDR3, is ETGVTQSPTHLIKTRGQQVTLRCSSQSGHNTVSWYQQALGQGPQFIFQYYREEENGRGNFPPRFSGLQFPNYSSELNVNALELDDSALYLCASSSWGERQPQHFGDGTRLSIL.

The chain carries TRBV19 and TRBJ1-5, with TRBD1 identical over 7 bases. The germline V gene encodes CDR1 LNHDA and CDR2 SQIVND (reference sequence). After removal of 6 bases from V and 2 bases from J, the junction contained 7 bases not matched to a gene. CDR3 length: 15 amino acids. CDR3 coding DNA: TGTGCCAGTAGGGTGAACAGGGGTGGCAATCAGCCCCAGCATTTT. This codes for CASRVNRGGNQPQHF.

This chain uses TRBV27 with TRBJ1-5, with D possibly matching TRBD1 (5 bases). Germline CDR1 reads MNHEY; CDR2 reads SMNVEV (reference sequence). The V end lost 1 base, the J end lost 5 bases, and 15 bases lay between the germline ends. The CDR3 has 16 amino acids. CDR3 protein: CASSLWGGMDDQPQHF. The CDR3 region has the DNA TGTGCCAGCAGTTTATGGGGGGGTATGGATGATCAGCCCCAGCATTTT.

This clone was seen a few times. V and J are TRBV15 and TRBJ2-3; D not certain. V lost 4 bases to trimming and J lost 1 base, with 18 bases between them. This CDR3 has 17 residues. Germline CDR1 LNHNV, CDR2 YYDKDF (reference sequence). The CDR3 protein is CATSNTLWLSGTDTQYF. The CDR3 coding sequence is TGTGCCACCAGCAATACCCTTTGGTTAAGTGGCACAGATACGCAGTATTTT.

The chain employs TRBV10-3 and TRBJ1-1; TRBD1 is a possible D gene (5 bases). V lost 2 bases, J lost 2 bases, and 12 bases lay in between. The CDR3 sequence is 15 residues long. Germline CDR1 ENHRY, CDR2 SYGVKD. The CDR3 region is CAISEPTTANTEAFF. The CDR3 DNA sequence: TGTGCCATCAGTGAGCCTACGACAGCCAACACTGAAGCTTTCTTT.

J is TRBJ1-4 and V is TRBV6-5; D ambiguous. CDR3 size: 15 residues. Trimming stripped 2 bases from V and 12 bases from J, with 19 bases between. Germline V lookup: CDR1 MNHEY, CDR2 SVGAGI. The CDR3 protein is CASSYLSVGVEELFF. In nucleotides, the CDR3 is TGTGCCAGCAGTTACCTCAGTGTGGGAGTCGAAGAACTGTTTTTT.